This is a list of T cell receptor beta chains from one sample in a study of cytotoxic CD8 clonotypes in ibrutinib-treated CLL. TCRdb keeps only in-frame clones here, not all; method: immunoSEQ multiplex PCR. The sample holds fewer than 400,000 clones; under 70% are singletons and the top ten take roughly 6.8%. The sequencing used PBMCs, collected after 36 months of ibrutinib treatment. These receptors came from a human donor with chronic lymphocytic leukemia. Both conserved end residues are part of each CDR3. A D gene is named only where the DNA matches it firmly. Some rows have no size entry. The others give once, few or many, or a class for an expanded clone.

few	TRBD2	TRBV5-1	TRBJ2-7	CASSLGSGSLYEQYF	TGCGCCAGCAGCTTGGGTAGCGGGAGTCTGTACGAGCAGTACTTC
-	TRBD1	TRBV5-1	TRBJ2-3	CASSNDRVLADTQYF	TGCGCCAGCAGCAACGACAGGGTTCTGGCAGATACGCAGTATTTT
-	-	TRBV5-1	TRBJ2-3	CASSKGTDTQYF	TGCGCCAGCAGCAAGGGAACAGATACGCAGTATTTT
-	-	TRBV7-3	TRBJ1-1	CASSPGPGMSEAFF	TGTGCCAGCAGCCCCGGACCGGGGATGTCTGAAGCTTTCTTT
-	TRBD2	TRBV5-1	TRBJ2-7	CASSFSASGQYEQYF	TGCGCCAGCAGCTTTTCGGCTAGCGGGCAGTACGAGCAGTACTTC
once	TRBD2	TRBV28	TRBJ2-1	CASSLWLAGGGTYNEQFF	TGTGCCAGCAGTTTATGGCTAGCGGGAGGTGGGACCTACAATGAGCAGTTCTTC
-	TRBD2	TRBV9	TRBJ2-3	CASSVESGVTDTQYF	TGTGCCAGCAGCGTAGAGAGCGGGGTCACAGATACGCAGTATTTT
-	-	TRBV7-6	TRBJ2-1	CASRNPGTGRVNEQFF	TGTGCCAGCAGGAACCCAGGCACAGGGCGGGTCAATGAGCAGTTCTTC
-	-	TRBV7-8	TRBJ1-6	CASSLGGHGTYNSPLHF	TGTGCCAGCAGCTTAGGCGGCCATGGGACCTATAATTCACCCCTCCACTTT
-	-	TRBV7-2	TRBJ2-7	CASSSSVSEQYF	TGTGCCAGCAGCTCCTCCGTCTCCGAGCAGTACTTC
few	TRBD1	TRBV27	TRBJ1-2	CASRRDSGDGYTF	TGTGCCAGCAGGCGGGACAGTGGGGATGGCTACACCTTC
-	TRBD2	TRBV10-3	TRBJ2-7	CAISGTSGAYEQYF	TGTGCCATCAGTGGGACTAGCGGGGCTTACGAGCAGTACTTC
-	-	TRBV5-6	TRBJ1-2	CASSLDRANYGYTF	TGTGCCAGCAGCTTGGACAGAGCCAACTATGGCTACACCTTC
-	-	TRBV10-3	TRBJ2-1	CAITDRRGEQFF	TGTGCCATCACTGACCGCCGGGGTGAGCAGTTCTTC
once	-	TRBV28	TRBJ1-3	CASRNGAGGNTIYF	TGTGCCAGCAGAAACGGGGCTGGTGGAAACACCATATATTTT
-	-	TRBV4-3	TRBJ2-2	CASSQVDRNAGELFF	TGCGCCAGCAGCCAAGTAGACAGAAACGCCGGGGAGCTGTTTTTT
-	-	TRBV13	TRBJ1-1	CASSPDFGNTEAFF	TGTGCCAGCAGCCCCGACTTTGGGAACACTGAAGCTTTCTTT
-	TRBD1	TRBV29-1	TRBJ1-2	CSALFWPSGGANHYGYTF	TGCAGCGCCCTTTTTTGGCCGTCAGGGGGCGCGAATCATTATGGCTACACCTTC
-	-	TRBV4-1	TRBJ1-2	CASSRGANYGYTF	TGCGCCAGCAGTCGAGGGGCTAACTATGGCTACACCTTC
-	TRBD2	TRBV15	TRBJ2-7	CATSHGRGYEQYF	TGTGCCACCAGCCACGGGAGGGGCTACGAGCAGTACTTC
few	TRBD2	TRBV10-2	TRBJ2-7	CASSGLGRAYEQYF	TGCGCCAGCAGCGGACTAGGACGGGCGTACGAGCAGTACTTC
-	-	TRBV4-2	TRBJ2-1	CASSQDLGLNNEQFF	TGTGCCAGCAGCCAAGATTTGGGACTTAACAATGAGCAGTTCTTC
once	TRBD2	TRBV28	TRBJ2-1	CASTAGAAYNEQFF	TGTGCCAGCACAGCGGGAGCCGCCTACAATGAGCAGTTCTTC
-	-	TRBV2	TRBJ1-1	CASEPTEFHREAFF	TGTGCCAGCGAGCCTACAGAGTTTCACAGAGAAGCTTTCTTT
-	TRBD2	TRBV2	TRBJ2-7	CASRLNPGLAGGGEQYF	TGTGCCAGCAGGTTAAACCCGGGACTAGCGGGAGGTGGAGAGCAGTACTTC
once	-	TRBV18	TRBJ2-7	CASSPLRDTAVHEQYF	TGTGCCAGCTCACCACTGCGGGACACTGCCGTCCACGAGCAGTACTTC
few	-	TRBV5-1	TRBJ1-2	CASSLDGTSNYGYTF	TGCGCCAGCAGCTTGGACGGGACCTCTAACTATGGCTACACCTTC
-	-	TRBV5-1	TRBJ2-3	CASSSQDPTRDTQYF	TGCGCCAGCAGCTCGCAGGACCCGACTAGAGATACGCAGTATTTT
-	TRBD2	TRBV7-8	TRBJ2-5	CASSLPGLAGGQETQYF	TGTGCCAGCAGCTTACCGGGACTAGCGGGGGGCCAAGAGACCCAGTACTTC
-	-	TRBV29-1	TRBJ2-7	CSVIGITYEQYF	TGCAGCGTTATCGGGATCACCTACGAGCAGTACTTC
-	TRBD2	TRBV9	TRBJ2-7	CASSVGESGEEDEQYF	TGTGCCAGCAGCGTAGGGGAAAGCGGGGAGGAAGACGAGCAGTACTTC
-	TRBD2	TRBV25-1	TRBJ2-1	CASSEVGSGRYNEQFF	TGTGCCAGCAGTGAGGTCGGTAGCGGGAGGTACAATGAGCAGTTCTTC
-	-	TRBV9	TRBJ2-1	CASSASLVHNEQFF	TGTGCCAGCAGCGCCTCATTGGTTCACAATGAGCAGTTCTTC
few	-	TRBV11-3	TRBJ2-2	CASSLDFAGELFF	TGTGCCAGCAGCTTGGATTTCGCCGGGGAGCTGTTTTTT
once	TRBD2	TRBV4-1	TRBJ2-1	CASSQDRKTSGSGEQFF	TGCGCCAGCAGCCAAGATCGTAAGACTAGCGGGAGCGGTGAGCAGTTCTTC
few	-	TRBV2	TRBJ1-2	CASTLVFGGYTF	TGTGCCAGCACCCTAGTCTTTGGTGGCTACACCTTC
-	-	TRBV19	TRBJ1-6	CASRSGSGSPLHF	TGTGCCAGTAGGTCAGGGAGCGGTTCACCCCTCCACTTT
-	TRBD1	TRBV11-2	TRBJ2-7	CASSPLPGQGAYEQYF	TGTGCCAGCAGCCCCCTACCGGGACAGGGAGCCTACGAGCAGTACTTC
-	-	TRBV11-2	TRBJ2-5	CASSSELRGETQYF	TGTGCCAGCAGCTCGGAACTCCGGGGGGAGACCCAGTACTTC
-	-	TRBV20-1	TRBJ2-7	CSATTGYEQYF	TGCAGTGCGACGACTGGGTACGAGCAGTACTTC
few	-	TRBV7-6	TRBJ1-5	CASSLVGGAGNQPQHF	TGTGCCAGCAGCTTAGTCGGTGGGGCAGGTAATCAGCCCCAGCATTTT
few	-	TRBV10-3	TRBJ1-4	CAISDGISNEKLFF	TGTGCCATCAGTGATGGGATATCTAATGAAAAACTGTTTTTT
-	-	TRBV28	TRBJ1-3	CASSAPGQPLSGNTIYF	TGTGCCAGCTCAGCCCCGGGACAACCTCTCTCTGGAAACACCATATATTTT
-	TRBD1	TRBV9	TRBJ1-5	CASSEGQGPQPQHF	TGTGCCAGCAGCGAGGGACAGGGCCCTCAGCCCCAGCATTTT
few	-	TRBV19	TRBJ1-2	CASIGGFYGYTF	TGTGCCAGTATAGGAGGGTTCTATGGCTACACCTTC
-	TRBD2	TRBV11-3	TRBJ2-7	CASSPGQLAGVGEQYF	TGTGCCAGCAGCCCAGGACAACTAGCGGGAGTTGGTGAGCAGTACTTC
once	-	TRBV9	TRBJ2-2	CASSTRDKATGELFF	TGTGCCAGCAGCACCCGGGACAAAGCCACCGGGGAGCTGTTTTTT
-	-	TRBV5-4	TRBJ2-3	CASSLISGTQYF	TGTGCCAGCAGCTTGATTTCGGGTACGCAGTATTTT
-	TRBD1	TRBV5-1	TRBJ2-6	CASSWRTGSLSGANVLTF	TGCGCCAGCAGCTGGCGGACAGGGTCCCTCTCTGGGGCCAACGTCCTGACTTTC
-	-	TRBV5-6	TRBJ2-3	CASSSFLVTDTQYF	TGTGCCAGCAGCTCATTTTTAGTCACAGATACGCAGTATTTT
few	-	TRBV7-2	TRBJ1-2	CASSQQGGYTF	TGTGCCAGCAGCCAACAAGGGGGCTACACCTTC